Below, 20 T cell receptor beta chains from the same sample are listed, as sequenced in a study of T cell responses to AZD1222 COVID-19 vaccine. The repertoire was sequenced with immunoSEQ multiplex PCR; TCRdb's copy has only in-frame clones and lacks some. Among about 140,000 clones listed, about 91% were seen once. The sample here was peripheral blood, taken on day 0 of AZD1222 vaccination. These receptors all come from an adult in good health.

The gene calls are TRBV27 and TRBJ2-7; 11 bases fit TRBD2. The CDR3 extends over 14 amino acids. J gave up 4 bases and V 6 bases, and 5 bases lay outside the gene matches. Germline assignment: CDR1 MNHEY and CDR2 SMNVEV (reference sequence). The CDR3 protein is CASRDLAGGYEQYF. In nucleotides, the CDR3 is TGTGCCAGCAGGGACCTAGCGGGAGGTTACGAGCAGTACTTC.

Only one count was recorded for this clone. The chain has TRBV5-6 and TRBJ1-1; D uncertain. The V end was cut by 0 bases, the J end by 3 bases, with 6 bases between. This CDR3 spans 13 amino acids. CDR1 and CDR2 (germline): SGHDT, YYEEEE. Written as DNA, the CDR3 is TGTGCCAGCAGCTTGGGGAGGGACACTGAAGCTTTCTTT. This codes for CASSLGRDTEAFF.

V gene TRBV5-1 combines with J gene TRBJ1-2, with D unclear. Germline assignment: CDR1 SGHRS and CDR2 YFSETQ. V shed 0 bases and J shed 4 bases, with 7 bases lying between them. This CDR3 comprises 13 residues. The CDR3 DNA reads as TGCGCCAGCAGCTTGGGGGAGGGCTATGGCTACACCTTC. Translating it yields CASSLGEGYGYTF.

The gene calls are TRBV13 and TRBJ1-2; D gene unclear. Germline-derived CDR1 and CDR2 are PRHDT and FYEKMQ (reference sequence). The CDR3 spans 16 residues. The germline V and J ends were trimmed by 0 bases and 8 bases, with 19 bases remaining between them. The CDR3 region has the DNA TGTGCCAGCAGCTTAGGTCGCACCTTCGGGGAGGGAGGCTACACCTTC. Translation gives CASSLGRTFGEGGYTF.

This clone is a singleton in its sample. V gene TRBV13 combines with J gene TRBJ2-1; the D is unclear. The germline V and J ends were trimmed by 3 bases and 5 bases, with 8 bases remaining between them. From germline, CDR1 is PRHDT and CDR2 FYEKMQ (reference sequence). The CDR3 contains 13 residues. Here the CDR3 DNA reads TGTGCCAGCAGCTTGGGTACGAACAATGAGCAGTTCTTC. Translated: CASSLGTNNEQFF.

This chain uses TRBV4-1 with TRBJ1-1; the D is unclear. Trimming took 1 base from V and 3 from J, leaving 12 bases between them. The CDR3 runs to 15 residues. Germline CDR1 and CDR2: MGHRA and YSYEKL. CDR3 protein: CASSQVVTMDTEAFF. Here the CDR3 DNA reads TGCGCCAGCAGCCAAGTCGTAACAATGGACACTGAAGCTTTCTTT.

The chain recombines TRBV4-3 with TRBJ2-4; D is possibly TRBD1 (6 bases). Germline values: CDR1 LGHNA, CDR2 YSLEER. Trimming removed 0 bases at V and 2 bases at J, with 8 bases between. The CDR3 contains 15 residues. CDR3 in amino acids: CASSQEQGPKNIQYF. The CDR3 region has the DNA TGCGCCAGCAGCCAAGAACAGGGTCCCAAAAACATTCAGTACTTC.

The V and J genes are TRBV15 and TRBJ1-2; D is ambiguous. The CDR3 sequence is 13 residues long. Germline CDR1 and CDR2: LNHNV and YYDKDF (reference sequence). The V end was cut by 0 bases, the J end by 2 bases, with 4 bases between. The CDR3, as DNA: TGTGCCACCAGCAGAGATCCAAACTATGGCTACACCTTC. Amino acids: CATSRDPNYGYTF.

The chain joins TRBV19 to TRBJ2-3; D might be TRBD1 or TRBD2, each matching 5 bases. Looked up from germline, CDR1 is LNHDA and CDR2 is SQIVND (reference sequence). The CDR3 is made up of 15 amino acids. V was shortened by 3 bases and J by 4 bases, with 14 bases between the two germline ends. The CDR3 region is CASSIGAFSPDTQYF. In DNA form, the CDR3 reads TGTGCCAGTAGTATCGGGGCCTTCAGCCCAGATACGCAGTATTTT.

J is TRBJ1-2 and V is TRBV6-5, with 8 bases lining up with TRBD1. Germline lookup yields CDR1 MNHEY and CDR2 SVGAGI. The junction had 3 bases not matched to a gene; V was cut back by 6 bases and J by 3 bases. There are 13 residues in the CDR3. The CDR3 coding sequence is TGTGCCAGCAGACTGGACAGGGACTATGGCTACACCTTC. It translates to CASRLDRDYGYTF.

The chain links TRBV10-1 to TRBJ1-1, with 7 positions matching TRBD1. This CDR3 region has 13 residues. The V and J ends lost 3 bases and 6 bases, in that order; junction bases with no gene match: 4. In germline, CDR1 is WNHNN, CDR2 SYGVQD (reference sequence). The chain's CDR3 is CASSERDSAEAFF. The CDR3 DNA reads as TGCGCCAGCAGTGAAAGGGACAGCGCTGAAGCTTTCTTT.

J is TRBJ1-2 and V is TRBV2; D uncertain. CDR1 is SNHLY and CDR2 is FYNNEI in the germline V gene. Trimming removed 8 bases from V and 0 bases from J, with 16 bases in between. This CDR3 is built from 15 residues. The DNA for the CDR3 is TGTGCCAGCCCTAAGGTGTACCCATCTAACTATGGCTACACCTTC. This translates into CASPKVYPSNYGYTF.

This chain uses TRBV18 with TRBJ2-7; the D gene is possibly TRBD1 (5 bases). The V gene lost 3 bases and the J gene lost 1 base, with 10 bases spanning the gap. This CDR3 comprises 14 residues. Germline CDR1 and CDR2: KGHSH and LQKENI. Here the CDR3 DNA reads TGTGCCAGCTCACCGCAAACAGGATCCTACGAGCAGTACTTC. Translation: CASSPQTGSYEQYF.

The chain carries TRBV9 and TRBJ2-2, with D unresolved. The CDR3 is 15 amino acids. Germline values: CDR1 SGDLS, CDR2 YYNGEE. The germline V and J ends were trimmed by 0 bases and 7 bases, with 13 bases remaining between them. CDR3 nucleotides: TGTGCCAGCAGCGTAGTGAGTTTTAGCAGCGGGGAGCTGTTTTTT. Its protein product is CASSVVSFSSGELFF.

This chain uses TRBV4-1 with TRBJ2-3, with no clear D. The CDR3 length is 14 residues. Trimming pared 4 bases from V and 5 bases from J, leaving 13 bases between. CDR1 is MGHRA and CDR2 is YSYEKL in the germline V gene. CDR3 sequence: CASSRGPSGDTQYF. In DNA, the CDR3 is TGCGCCAGCAGCCGTGGGCCGTCCGGAGATACGCAGTATTTT.

V usage is TRBV5-1 and J usage is TRBJ2-1; 12 nucleotides line up with TRBD2. The V segment lost 1 base and the J segment 9 bases; nucleotides outside the gene matches: 5. Germline CDR1 and CDR2: SGHRS and YFSETQ. This CDR3 contains 15 residues. DNA for the CDR3: TGCGCCAGCAGCTTGACTAGCGGGGGGTCGATTGAGCAGTTCTTC. Residues: CASSLTSGGSIEQFF. The whole variable domain, remainder taken from reference TRBV5-1 and TRBJ2-1, is KAGVTQTPRYLIKTRGQQVTLSCSPISGHRSVSWYQQTPGQGLQFLFEYFSETQRNKGNFPGRFSGRQFSNSRSEMNVSTLELGDSALYLCASSLTSGGSIEQFFGPGTRLTVL.

V gene TRBV4-2 combines with J gene TRBJ2-3; tentatively, D is TRBD1 (6 bases). The V end was cut by 4 bases, the J end by 4 bases, with 24 bases between. CDR1 is LGHNA, CDR2 YNFKEQ, per germline. CDR3 length: 18 amino acids. This CDR3 is CASSLRWYRDSKADTQYF. Written as DNA, the CDR3 is TGTGCCAGCAGCCTCCGCTGGTACAGGGATAGCAAAGCAGATACGCAGTATTTT.

The chain employs TRBV13 and TRBJ1-2, with D maybe TRBD1 (5 bases). The V end lost 5 bases, the J end lost 4 bases, and 17 bases lay between the germline ends. CDR3 length: 15 amino acids. Germline V gene sequence: CDR1 PRHDT, CDR2 FYEKMQ (reference sequence). DNA for the CDR3: TGTGCCAGCAGCAGCAAAGGGGCCTTTAGCTATGGCTACACCTTC. This sequence encodes CASSSKGAFSYGYTF.

This clone was recorded only once. This sequence joins TRBV6-5 and TRBJ2-5; TRBD2 agrees at 9 bases. This CDR3 region has 14 residues. J gave up 5 bases and V 6 bases, and 7 bases lay outside the gene matches. Germline CDR1 and CDR2: MNHEY and SVGAGI. The CDR3 DNA is TGTGCCAGCAGCTCTAGCGGGATGGGGGAGACCCAGTACTTC. It yields the protein CASSSSGMGETQYF.

The rearrangement links TRBV7-6 to TRBJ2-5; D is possibly TRBD2 (7 bases). The CDR3 loop spans 14 amino acids. CDR1 SGHVS and CDR2 FNYEAQ come from the germline V gene. V lost 1 base to trimming and J lost 4 bases, with 10 bases between them. The CDR3 nucleotides read TGTGCCAGCAGCTTAGGGGGGGGCCGAGAGACCCAGTACTTC. Translation: CASSLGGGRETQYF. Together with reference TRBV7-6 and TRBJ2-5, the CDR3 gives the full variable domain: GAGVSQSPRYKVTKRGQDVALRCDPISGHVSLYWYRQALGQGPEFLTYFNYEAQQDKSGLPNDRFSAERPEGSISTLTIQRTEQRDSAMYRCASSLGGGRETQYFGPGTRLLVL.